Given below is one TCR beta chain in context. Its target is unknown. As for treatment: about 20 received Ad26.COV2.S at low or high dose, single or two shots; roughly 5 received placebo; per-sample allocation not given. After the first vaccine or placebo injection, samples were drawn on day 63. CDR3 length: 14 residues. V was clipped by 5 bases and J by 6 bases, with 16 bases between them. Germline V gene sequence: CDR1 MNHEY, CDR2 SVGEGT. This sample is drawn from a study of Ad26.COV2.S vaccination and SARS-CoV-2 variants. Overall study results and limits: Possible underestimation of total T cell responses by the TCR breadth and depth analyses was noted.

The protocol was immunoSEQ multiplex PCR, while the TCRdb copy is restricted to in-frame clones and leaves out a portion. Of about 380,000 clones listed, 83% were seen once; the top ten hold almost 7.5%. This TCR derives from a person aged 18-60 years who received the Ad26.COV2.S COVID-19 vaccine or a placebo. The gene calls are TRBV6-2 or TRBV6-3 and TRBJ1-2; D may be TRBD1 (6 bases). The sample here was peripheral blood, taken in a trial of Ad26.COV2.S vaccine versus placebo. DNA of the CDR3: TGTGCCAGCAGTGGACAGACCCAGGGGAATGGCTACACCTTC. Protein sequence: CASSGQTQGNGYTF.